This T cell receptor beta chain derives from a study of T cells expressing NK-cell markers. The study's findings and limits: HCMV specificity of the expanded NKG2C+ T cell clones was not established.

As to this clonotype: The antigen remains unidentified.

The germline gives CDR1 DFQATT, CDR2 SNEGSKA (reference sequence). The CDR3 sequence is 15 residues long. TCRdb reanalyzed the 5' RACE reads and collapses them to one entry per CDR3 protein, without DNA. This repertoire comprises more than 250,000 distinct CDR3 sequences; its ten largest clones make up 0.39%. This sequence was found in a man aged 18-30 years in good health. Sequencing was performed on blood T cells: a sorted CD56 or NKG2C T cell subset, CD4+ or CD8+ T cells, or bulk PBMC T cells (not recorded which). The rearrangement joins TRBV20-1 to TRBJ2-7; TCRdb calls TRBD2, which cannot be checked without DNA. The CDR3 sequence: CSAYDGTSGTYEQYF.